This TCR beta chain stems from a study of blood T cell repertoires in COVID-19. Study as a whole: The analysed material was cDNA or gDNA that came from T cells, B-cell-depleted T cells, or PBMCs.

The assay was immunoSEQ multiplex PCR, and TCRdb's table has in-frame clones only and misses some. The sample carries around 480,000 clones, about 91% recorded once. This CDR3 has 14 residues. Germline values: CDR1 ENHRY, CDR2 SYGVKD. Trimming removed 2 bases at V and 5 bases at J, with 12 bases between. Seattle patients were enrolled while actively infected and followed longitudinally. The source of this sequence is a woman aged 45 to 65 with COVID-19, enrolled during active disease. V usage is TRBV10-3 and J usage is TRBJ1-1; D remains ambiguous. Sequenced sample: peripheral blood. CDR3: CAISELGEATEAFF. Written as DNA, the CDR3 is TGTGCCATCAGTGAGCTCGGGGAAGCGACTGAAGCTTTCTTT.